The 18 T cell receptor beta chains listed next were all sequenced from one sample in a study of blood T cell repertoires in COVID-19. Some clones are missing from TCRdb's copy, which holds only in-frame ones; the method was immunoSEQ multiplex PCR. This table has under 250,000 clones, about nine tenths appearing once. The sequencing input was peripheral blood. Receptors were obtained from a man aged 55 to 70 who had recovered from COVID-19.

The chain combines TRBV18 with TRBJ2-5; perhaps TRBD2 as D (6 bases). V lost 3 bases, J lost 1 base, and 12 bases lay in between. Germline values: CDR1 KGHSH, CDR2 LQKENI. The CDR3 has 15 amino acids. CDR3 bases: TGTGCCAGCTCACCTACAATGGGGGGCCAAGAGACCCAGTACTTC. Protein: CASSPTMGGQETQYF.

The chain uses TRBV7-2 and TRBJ1-1; 9 bases agree with TRBD1. V shed 1 base, J shed 4 bases, and the junction held 4 bases outside the gene matches. This CDR3 is built from 15 residues. CDR1 is SGHTA and CDR2 is FQGNSA in the germline V gene. In DNA form, the CDR3 reads TGTGCCAGCAGCTTAGGAGGGACAGGGAGCACTGAAGCTTTCTTT. The encoded protein is CASSLGGTGSTEAFF.

J is TRBJ2-7 and V is TRBV18; 11 nucleotides line up with TRBD1. The germline gives CDR1 KGHSH, CDR2 LQKENI. There are 15 residues in the CDR3. Germline trimming cut 0 bases from V and 2 bases from J; bases unmatched to any gene: 0. The CDR3 bases are TGTGCCAGCTCACCACCGGGACAGGGGGCCTACGAGCAGTACTTC. It encodes CASSPPGQGAYEQYF.

This rearrangement joins TRBV9 to TRBJ1-4, with D possibly being TRBD1 (6 bases). This CDR3 region has 14 residues. Per germline, CDR1 SGDLS and CDR2 YYNGEE. Trimming cost V 3 bases and J 3 bases, with 9 bases left between them. CDR3: CASSAGAANEKLFF. As DNA, the CDR3 is TGTGCCAGCAGCGCAGGGGCGGCTAATGAAAAACTGTTTTTT.

The chain recombines TRBV7-9 with TRBJ2-7; TRBD1 is a possible D gene (5 bases). The CDR3 loop spans 14 amino acids. The ends were cut back, 0 bases at V and 0 bases at J, with 6 bases in the middle. Looked up from germline, CDR1 is SEHNR and CDR2 is FQNEAQ (reference sequence). CDR3 region: CASSLADISYEQYF. CDR3 DNA: TGTGCCAGCAGCTTAGCGGACATCTCCTACGAGCAGTACTTC.

V usage is TRBV25-1 and J usage is TRBJ1-2; 7 bases match TRBD1. Germline CDR1 is MGHDK and CDR2 is SYGVNS. This CDR3 is 15 amino acids long. The V and J ends lost 6 bases and 5 bases, in that order; junction bases with no gene match: 12. The CDR3 DNA follows: TGTGCCAGCAGCGAGGGGGCAGGGGTCATGTATGGCTACACCTTC. Translating gives CASSEGAGVMYGYTF.

V usage is TRBV19 and J usage is TRBJ2-7, with TRBD1 identical over 8 bases. The CDR3 contains 17 residues. Germline-derived CDR1 and CDR2 are LNHDA and SQIVND (reference sequence). J was trimmed by 2 bases and V by 1 base; bases with no gene match: 10. CDR3 DNA sequence: TGTGCCAGTAGTATAGGCCGCGCGGCAGGGGGCCCCTACGAGCAGTACTTC. Its protein is CASSIGRAAGGPYEQYF.

The rearrangement links TRBV19 to TRBJ1-1, with TRBD1 identical over 12 bases. CDR1 and CDR2 (germline): LNHDA, SQIVND (reference sequence). After removal of 9 bases from V and 4 bases from J, the junction contained 12 bases not matched to a gene. The CDR3 runs 16 residues. The CDR3 DNA reads TGTGCCAGCGACCAATGTGGGACAGGGGGCTGCACTGAAGCTTTCTTT. It encodes CASDQCGTGGCTEAFF.

This sequence joins TRBV2 and TRBJ1-2; D possibly corresponds to TRBD1 (6 bases). Trimming left V 6 bases short and J 4 bases short, with 12 bases between. Germline loops: CDR1 SNHLY, CDR2 FYNNEI. This CDR3 contains 13 residues. Here the CDR3 DNA reads TGTGCCAGCAGCGAGGACAGACCCTATGGCTACACCTTC. Protein product: CASSEDRPYGYTF. The full variable domain, in which reference TRBV2 and TRBJ1-2 provide the parts outside the CDR3, is EPEVTQTPSHQVTQMGQEVILRCVPISNHLYFYWYRQILGQKVEFLVSFYNNEISEKSEIFDDQFSVERPDGSNFTLKIRSTKLEDSAMYFCASSEDRPYGYTFGSGTRLTVV.

The chain joins TRBV5-5 to TRBJ1-1; D might be TRBD1 (6 bases). Trimming left V 0 bases short and J 3 bases short, with 9 bases between. The CDR3 has 14 amino acids. The germline gives CDR1 SGHKS, CDR2 YYEKEE (reference sequence). The CDR3 spells CASSLGTEYTEAFF. CDR3 nucleotide sequence: TGTGCCAGCAGCTTGGGGACAGAGTACACTGAAGCTTTCTTT.

The chain is built from TRBV28 and TRBJ2-7; 7 positions match TRBD2. Per germline, CDR1 MDHEN and CDR2 SYDVKM. V lost 1 base to trimming and J lost 6 bases; unmatched junction nucleotides: 6. There are 14 residues in the CDR3. The CDR3 spells CASSLFRAGIEQYF. The CDR3 DNA reads TGTGCCAGCAGTTTATTCCGAGCGGGAATCGAGCAGTACTTC.

The gene calls are TRBV15 and TRBJ2-5; 11 nucleotides match TRBD2. V was pared by 0 bases and J by 5 bases, with 8 bases of the junction left unmatched. This CDR3 region has 17 residues. Germline CDR1 LNHNV, CDR2 YYDKDF (reference sequence). CDR3 sequence reads: CATSRDRLAGGTETQYF. CDR3 in DNA: TGTGCCACCAGCAGAGATCGGCTAGCGGGGGGAACGGAGACCCAGTACTTC.

The chain couples TRBV3-1 (or the pseudogene TRBV3-2) to TRBJ2-2, with 9 nucleotides matching TRBD1. There are 16 residues in the CDR3. The junction had 7 bases not matched to a gene; V was cut back by 4 bases and J by 4 bases. Germline V lookup: CDR1 LGHDT, CDR2 YNNKEL (reference sequence). This CDR3 is CASSPRDRVVTGELFF. The CDR3 DNA follows: TGTGCCAGCAGCCCCCGGGACAGGGTTGTCACCGGGGAGCTGTTTTTT.

V gene TRBV15 combines with J gene TRBJ2-7, with no clear D. Trimming shortened V by 1 base and J by 2 bases, and 9 bases separated the two germline ends. The CDR3 runs 14 residues. Per the germline V gene, CDR1 is LNHNV and CDR2 is YYDKDF (reference sequence). The CDR3: CATSRAPETYEQYF. The CDR3 region has the DNA TGTGCCACCAGCAGAGCCCCCGAGACCTACGAGCAGTACTTC.

The sample holds one count of this clone. The chain combines TRBV6-6 with TRBJ1-1; TRBD1 aligns across 7 bases. The V segment lost 6 bases and the J segment 1 base; nucleotides outside the gene matches: 8. Germline-derived CDR1 and CDR2 are MNHNY and SVGAGI (reference sequence). CDR3 size: 15 residues. The CDR3 loop is CASSDRAGGNTEAFF. The CDR3 DNA reads TGTGCCAGCAGCGACAGGGCAGGTGGGAACACTGAAGCTTTCTTT.

V gene TRBV28 combines with J gene TRBJ1-2, with 10 bases aligning to TRBD1. The germline V gene has CDR1 MDHEN and CDR2 SYDVKM. J gave up 7 bases and V 8 bases, and 10 bases lay outside the gene matches. The CDR3 totals 14 residues. The CDR3: CASDPKTGGSGYTF. CDR3 nucleotide sequence: TGTGCCAGCGACCCAAAGACAGGGGGCAGTGGCTACACCTTC.

The rearrangement uses TRBV27 and TRBJ2-4; the D is unclear. The CDR3 length is 14 residues. Trimming removed 3 bases from V and 8 bases from J, with 14 bases in between. CDR1 is MNHEY, CDR2 SMNVEV, per germline (reference sequence). CDR3 in amino acids: CASSLARDTHIQYF. As DNA, the CDR3 is TGTGCCAGCAGTTTGGCCCGCGACACTCACATTCAGTACTTC.

This clone has more than one count but fewer than ten. CDR3 sequence: CASSVGTGGTNEQFF. The DNA of the CDR3 is TGTGCCAGCAGCGTCGGGACAGGGGGCACGAATGAGCAGTTCTTC. This sequence joins TRBV7-9 and TRBJ2-1, with 12 bases fitting TRBD1. V lost 5 bases and J lost 7; bases outside the gene matches: 6. The CDR3 is 15 amino acids. Germline V lookup: CDR1 SEHNR, CDR2 FQNEAQ (reference sequence).